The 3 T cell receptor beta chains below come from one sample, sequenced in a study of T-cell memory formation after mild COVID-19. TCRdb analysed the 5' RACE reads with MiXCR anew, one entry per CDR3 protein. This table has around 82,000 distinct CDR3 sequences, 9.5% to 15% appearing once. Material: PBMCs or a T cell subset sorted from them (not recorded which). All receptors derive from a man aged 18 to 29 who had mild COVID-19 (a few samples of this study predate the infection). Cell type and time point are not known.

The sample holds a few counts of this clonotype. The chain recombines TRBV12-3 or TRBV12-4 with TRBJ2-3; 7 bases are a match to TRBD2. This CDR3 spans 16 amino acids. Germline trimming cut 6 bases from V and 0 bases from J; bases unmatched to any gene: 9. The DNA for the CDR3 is TGTGCCAGCAGGGAAACCGGGACTACAAGCACAGATACGCAGTATTTT. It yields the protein CASRETGTTSTDTQYF.

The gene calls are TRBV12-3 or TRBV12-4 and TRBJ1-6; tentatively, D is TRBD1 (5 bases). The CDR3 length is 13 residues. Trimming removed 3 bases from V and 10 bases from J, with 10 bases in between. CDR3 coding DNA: TGTGCCAGCAGTTTTTCGGGGGTGTCACCCCTCCACTTT. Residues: CASSFSGVSPLHF.

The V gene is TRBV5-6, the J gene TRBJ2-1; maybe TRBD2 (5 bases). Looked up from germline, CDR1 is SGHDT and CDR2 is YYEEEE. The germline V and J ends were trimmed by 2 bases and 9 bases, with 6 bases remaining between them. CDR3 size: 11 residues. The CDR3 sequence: CASSFSAEQFF. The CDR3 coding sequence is TGTGCCAGCAGCTTTAGCGCTGAGCAGTTCTTC.